The 10 T cell receptor beta chains given below trace back to one sample, sequenced in a study of cytomegalovirus exposure and HLA in healthy donors. Amplification used 60 Vbeta primers and 13 Jbeta primers. Sequencing used immunoSEQ multiplex PCR; TCRdb keeps in-frame clones, though not all of them. The data contain roughly 100,000 clones, around 9.1% of them seen just once; the ten biggest clones take up 5.8%. Sequenced sample: PBMCs. The receptors shown here come from a man aged 35-49 years in good health and CMV-seropositive.

The V gene is TRBV9, the J gene TRBJ2-7, with 9 bases lining up with TRBD1. Trimming at V came to 1 base and at J to 5 bases, leaving 10 bases not matched to a gene. Germline assignment: CDR1 SGDLS and CDR2 YYNGEE. The CDR3 covers 16 residues. The DNA for the CDR3 is TGTGCCAGCAGCGTATTCCAAGGGACAGGGTTAAACGAGCAGTACTTC. It specifies CASSVFQGTGLNEQYF.

In its sample, this clone was seen a few times. The chain couples TRBV5-1 to TRBJ2-2, with 8 bases identical to TRBD2. Germline assignment: CDR1 SGHRS and CDR2 YFSETQ. V lost 4 bases and J lost 5; bases outside the gene matches: 10. CDR3 length equals 16 residues. The CDR3 protein is CASSVRSGRGTGELFF. The CDR3 bases are TGCGCCAGCAGCGTCCGGAGCGGGAGAGGAACCGGGGAGCTGTTTTTT.

Points on this clone: The same CDR3 arises from other DNA sequences in this sample as well. V is TRBV9 and J is TRBJ2-3, with 7 bases identical to TRBD1. Germline CDR1 reads SGDLS; CDR2 reads YYNGEE. The CDR3 runs to 16 residues. V was pared by 3 bases and J by 1 base, with 8 bases of the junction left unmatched. The CDR3 sequence is CASSEGNRGGTDTQYF. The CDR3 DNA sequence: TGTGCCAGCAGCGAGGGGAACAGGGGAGGCACAGATACGCAGTATTTT.

The count of this clone is one. This chain joins TRBV29-1 and TRBJ2-5; 9 bases fit TRBD2. The last part of the DNA fits TRBJ2-7 better; the J call may be wrong. Germline CDR1 SQVTM, CDR2 ANQGSEA. This CDR3 region has 14 residues. The CDR3 bases are TGCAGCGTTGTAAGGACTAGCGCCTCCTACGAGCAGTACTTC. Translating gives CSVVRTSASYEQYF.

This clone was observed a few times. The chain joins TRBV5-8 to TRBJ2-5; possible D gene TRBD2, 6 bases. The J call may be wrong; the DNA end is better matched by TRBJ2-7. The CDR3 totals 15 residues. Per germline, CDR1 SGHTS and CDR2 YDEGEE. The CDR3 DNA is TGTGCCAGCAGCTGGGACTTCTTTTCCTCCTACGAGCAGTACTTC. This translates into CASSWDFFSSYEQYF.

The V and J genes are TRBV7-9 and TRBJ2-1; 7 nucleotides agree with TRBD1. Germline V gene data show CDR1 as SEHNR and CDR2 as FQNEAQ (reference sequence). The CDR3 runs 15 residues. J was trimmed by 1 base and V by 5 bases; bases with no gene match: 5. CDR3 protein: CASSPDRVSYNEQFF. The CDR3 DNA follows: TGTGCCAGCAGCCCCGACAGGGTTTCCTACAATGAGCAGTTCTTC. Based on the CDR3 plus reference TRBV7-9 and TRBJ2-1, the full variable domain is DTGVSQNPRHKITKRGQNVTFRCDPISEHNRLYWYRQTLGQGPEFLTYFQNEAQLEKSRLLSDRFSAERPKGSFSTLEIQRTEQGDSAMYLCASSPDRVSYNEQFFGPGTRLTVL.

The chain combines TRBV7-9 with TRBJ2-5, with 7 bases aligning to TRBD1. The CDR3 covers 14 residues. Germline V gives CDR1 SEHNR, CDR2 FQNEAQ (reference sequence). V was clipped by 8 bases and J by 5 bases; unmatched bases: 11. The CDR3 DNA follows: TGTGCCAGCTCCCCTGACAGGGTACGGGAGACCCAGTACTTC. Amino acid sequence: CASSPDRVRETQYF.

This chain connects TRBV5-6 to TRBJ2-3, with D tentatively TRBD2 (5 bases). The CDR3 has 12 residues. Germline CDR1 is SGHDT and CDR2 is YYEEEE. V shed 2 bases and J shed 12 bases, with 13 bases lying between them. The CDR3 spells CASSFTAGRQYF. The CDR3, as DNA: TGTGCCAGCAGCTTCACGGCGGGCCGACAGTATTTT.

The genes are TRBV6-5 and TRBJ1-5; TRBD1 matches 7 bases. CDR3 size: 15 residues. Trimming at V came to 6 bases and at J to 3 bases, leaving 8 bases not matched to a gene. Germline CDR1 reads MNHEY; CDR2 reads SVGAGI. The CDR3 sequence: CASRLGQPSNQPQHF. The CDR3, as DNA: TGTGCCAGCAGATTGGGACAGCCCTCCAATCAGCCCCAGCATTTT.

This clone was counted only a few times. V is TRBV6-6 and J is TRBJ2-2; 8 nucleotides align to TRBD2. Germline V gene data show CDR1 as MNHNY and CDR2 as SVGAGI (reference sequence). The ends lost 6 bases at V and 6 bases at J; junction bases unmatched: 12. CDR3 length equals 16 residues. CDR3 coding DNA: TGTGCCAGCAGCTCCCCGGGACTAGTCTTGCCCGGGGAGCTGTTTTTT. Amino acids: CASSSPGLVLPGELFF.